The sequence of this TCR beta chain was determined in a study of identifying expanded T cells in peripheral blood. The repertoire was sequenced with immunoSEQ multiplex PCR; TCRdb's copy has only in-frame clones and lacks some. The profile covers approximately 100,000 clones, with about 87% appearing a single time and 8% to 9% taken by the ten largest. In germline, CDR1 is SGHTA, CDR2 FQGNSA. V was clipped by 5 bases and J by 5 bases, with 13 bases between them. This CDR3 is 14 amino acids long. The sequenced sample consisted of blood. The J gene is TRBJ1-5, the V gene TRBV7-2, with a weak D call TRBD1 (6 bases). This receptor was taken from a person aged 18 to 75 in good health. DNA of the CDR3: TGTGCCAGCAGCCCTCGGGACACCTATCAGCCCCAGCATTTT. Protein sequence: CASSPRDTYQPQHF. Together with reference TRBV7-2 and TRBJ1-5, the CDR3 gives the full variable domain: GAGVSQSPSNKVTEKGKDVELRCDPISGHTALYWYRQSLGQGLEFLIYFQGNSAPDKSGLPSDRFSAERTGGSVSTLTIQRTQQEDSAVYLCASSPRDTYQPQHFGDGTRLSIL.